The 19 T cell receptor beta chains reported below all come from one sample, sequenced in a study of blood T cells in healthy people across ages. Using a J-beta primer mix together with a sample-barcoded 5' primer, a second PCR was run for 7 to 11 cycles. TCRdb independently ran MiXCR on the 5' RACE reads; one entry per CDR3 protein. Of more than 800,000 distinct CDR3 sequences in the sample, more than 25% were seen once. Material: blood. These receptors were collected from a woman of 80 years or more in good health.

This clonotype has at least ten counts. The chain combines TRBV6-5 with TRBJ2-7; unclear D gene. This CDR3 region has 15 residues. V was cut by 2 bases and J by 4 bases, with 15 bases left in between. Per the germline V gene, CDR1 is MNHEY and CDR2 is SVGAGI. Here the CDR3 reads CASSYVESRPYEQYF. DNA of the CDR3: TGTGCCAGCAGTTACGTTGAATCCAGACCTTACGAGCAGTACTTC.

The chain employs TRBV5-5 and TRBJ2-4; perhaps TRBD2 as D (6 bases). Germline V gene data show CDR1 as SGHKS and CDR2 as YYEKEE (reference sequence). CDR3 size: 14 residues. V was cut by 3 bases and J by 6 bases, with 13 bases left in between. DNA for the CDR3: TGTGCCAGCAGCTCCCATAAGGAGGGAAACATTCAGTACTTC. Encoded protein: CASSSHKEGNIQYF.

With regard to this clonotype: This may stem from a read error, because a much larger clone lies one nucleotide away. The gene calls are TRBV14 and TRBJ2-1; no definite D call. This CDR3 is built from 13 residues. Germline assignment: CDR1 SGHDN and CDR2 FVKESK. V was trimmed by 4 bases and J by 9 bases, leaving 13 bases between them. CDR3 in amino acids: CASSPLGWSEQFF. In DNA form, the CDR3 reads TGTGCCAGCAGCCCTCTTGGGTGGAGTGAGCAGTTCTTC.

Ten or more counts support this clonotype. The chain carries TRBV7-9 and TRBJ2-5; perhaps D is TRBD1 or TRBD2 (7 bases each). The V gene lost 10 bases and the J gene lost 2 bases, with 14 bases spanning the gap. This CDR3 comprises 13 residues. CDR1 is SEHNR and CDR2 is FQNEAQ in the germline V gene (reference sequence). The CDR3: CATGGTVQETQYF. The CDR3 region has the DNA TGTGCCACCGGGGGGACAGTACAAGAGACCCAGTACTTC.

This chain joins TRBV15 and TRBJ2-5; D uncertain. This CDR3 contains 13 residues. Per the germline V gene, CDR1 is LNHNV and CDR2 is YYDKDF (reference sequence). V was trimmed by 0 bases and J by 5 bases, leaving 7 bases between them. CDR3 in DNA: TGTGCCACCAGCAGAGATATTGCCGAGACCCAGTACTTC. It encodes CATSRDIAETQYF.

On this clonotype: The junction does not match germline at one end; this may be a read error. The chain has TRBV2 and TRBJ2-1, with D maybe TRBD2 (5 bases). Germline V gives CDR1 SNHLY, CDR2 FYNNEI. The CDR3 is made up of 14 amino acids. The CDR3 coding sequence is TGTGCCAGCAAAACGGGGAGCTCCGACAATGAGCAGTTCTTC. Its translation is CASKTGSSDNEQFF.

This clonotype was picked up many times. V and J are TRBV20-1 and TRBJ2-1; 9 bases are shared with TRBD2. The CDR3 covers 14 residues. V lost 2 bases to trimming and J lost 8 bases; unmatched junction nucleotides: 7. CDR1 and CDR2 from the germline V gene are DFQATT and SNEGSKA (reference sequence). This CDR3 is CSARRRGGLDEQFF. CDR3 nucleotides: TGCAGTGCTAGACGGCGGGGGGGCCTCGATGAGCAGTTCTTC.

This clonotype has a count of ten or more. The genes are TRBV29-1 and TRBJ2-5, with unresolved D. The CDR3 length is 13 residues. CDR1 and CDR2 from the germline V gene are SQVTM and ANQGSEA. With 7 bases removed from V and 4 bases from J, the gap between germline ends came to 16 bases. The CDR3 nucleotides read TGCAGCGCCTTCGGCGCTTTCCGAGAGACCCAGTACTTC. Its protein product is CSAFGAFRETQYF.

This clonotype showed up just a few times. The CDR3 region is CASSRGESGNTIYF. The CDR3 DNA reads as TGTGCCAGCAGCCGGGGAGAGTCGGGAAACACCATATATTTT. V usage is TRBV7-9 and J usage is TRBJ1-3; D remains ambiguous. V was cut by 5 bases and J by 4 bases, with 12 bases left in between. The CDR3 runs 14 residues. The germline gives CDR1 SEHNR, CDR2 FQNEAQ (reference sequence).

The DNA of the CDR3 is TGTGCCAGCAGTTTGCACAGGGTTTCAGCACCAGATACGCAGTATTTT. Protein: CASSLHRVSAPDTQYF. The gene calls are TRBV27 and TRBJ2-3; D is perhaps TRBD1 (6 bases). CDR3 length: 16 amino acids. V was trimmed by 3 bases and J by 4 bases, leaving 17 bases between them. The V gene's germline CDR1 is MNHEY and CDR2 SMNVEV (reference sequence).

Turning to this clonotype: A much larger clone differs by one base, so this may be a read error. This sequence joins TRBV11-2 and TRBJ2-5, with D possibly TRBD1 on 6 matching bases. The J call may be faulty, since TRBJ2-7 better matches the DNA end. Germline lookup yields CDR1 SGHAT and CDR2 FQNNGV. This CDR3 comprises 13 residues. Here the CDR3 reads CASSSDRNCEQYF. The CDR3 region has the DNA TGTGCCAGCAGCTCGGACAGAAACTGCGAGCAGTACTTC.

As regards this clonotype: One end of the junction does not line up with germline, which may come from a read error. CDR3 in DNA: TGTGCCGGCTCACCCGTCCGGGGGGGCACAGATACGCAGTATTTT. Translation gives CAGSPVRGGTDTQYF. The rearrangement uses TRBV18 and TRBJ2-3, with TRBD2 identical over 7 bases. The V gene's germline CDR1 is KGHSH and CDR2 LQKENI. The length of the CDR3 is 15 residues. The variable domain in full, with the rest retrieved from reference TRBV18 and TRBJ2-3, is NAGVMQNPRHLVRRRGQEARLRCSPMKGHSHVYWYRQLPEEGLKFMVYLQKENIIDESGMPKERFSAEFPKEGPSILRIQQVVRGDSAAYFCAGSPVRGGTDTQYFGPGTRLTVL.

On this clonotype itself: A read error may produce the germline difference seen at one junction end. This chain uses TRBV4-1 with TRBJ2-1, with D perhaps given as TRBD1 or TRBD2 (5 bases each). The CDR3 runs 11 residues. In germline, CDR1 is MGHRA, CDR2 YSYEKL. The CDR3 protein is CASSLGPLQIF. The CDR3 DNA sequence: TGCGCCAGCAGCCTGGGACCACTCCAGATCTTC.

The chain couples TRBV12-3 or TRBV12-4 to TRBJ2-7; a weak D match, TRBD1 (5 bases). V was clipped by 6 bases and J by 12 bases, with 18 bases between them. This CDR3 region has 12 residues. The CDR3 DNA follows: TGTGCCAGCAGCTTACAGGTCTGGCCCCTGTACTTC. It codes for CASSLQVWPLYF.

On this clonotype itself: A read error is possible here, since a much larger clone lies one base away. The chain couples TRBV12-3 or TRBV12-4 to TRBJ2-3, with TRBD1 identical over 9 bases. CDR3 length equals 15 residues. The CDR3 protein is CASSFSGQGRDTEYF. In nucleotides, the CDR3 is TGTGCCAGCAGTTTCTCGGGACAGGGAAGAGATACGGAGTATTTT.

This clonotype occurred many times. This rearrangement joins TRBV30 to TRBJ2-1; D not certain. The CDR3 has 11 residues. V gave up 2 bases and J gave up 5 bases, with 4 bases separating them. Germline V gene lookup returns CDR1 GTSNPN and CDR2 SVGIG (reference sequence). The CDR3 spells CAWSYNNEQFF. The DNA for the CDR3 is TGTGCCTGGAGTTACAACAATGAGCAGTTCTTC.

The V gene is TRBV3-1, the J gene TRBJ1-4; D possibly corresponds to TRBD1 (5 bases). This CDR3 region has 16 residues. Germline-derived CDR1 and CDR2 are LGHDT and YNNKEL (reference sequence). Trimming cost V 1 base and J 1 base, with 10 bases left between them. As DNA, the CDR3 is TGTGCCAGCAGCCAAGGATTGGGGGGAACTAATGAAAAACTGTTTTTT. Encoded protein: CASSQGLGGTNEKLFF.

Worth noting for this clonotype: An end of the junction does not agree with germline; a read error may underlie this. The V and J genes are TRBV12-3 or TRBV12-4 and TRBJ1-1; D is undetermined. The CDR3 is made up of 15 amino acids. The CDR3 DNA sequence: TGTGCCAACAGTTTGTTAAGGATAAAAAACACTGAAGCTTTCTTT. Translating gives CANSLLRIKNTEAFF.

As for this clonotype: A much larger clone sits a single nucleotide away, making a read error possible. The rearrangement joins TRBV5-1 to TRBJ2-1; perhaps TRBD2 as D (5 bases). The CDR3 is 15 residues long. V was clipped by 6 bases and J by 6 bases, with 19 bases between them. Looked up from germline, CDR1 is SGHRS and CDR2 is YFSETQ. CDR3 residues: CASTIIRGNVNEQFF. CDR3 bases: TGCGCCAGCACTATTATTCGGGGTAACGTCAATGAGCAGTTCTTC.